This is a list of T cell receptor beta chains from one sample in a study of cytomegalovirus exposure and HLA in healthy donors. Sequencing used immunoSEQ multiplex PCR; TCRdb keeps in-frame clones, though not all of them. The data show under 200,000 clones, with 80% to 85% seen just once and 8.5% held by the top ten. Sequenced material: PBMCs. These receptors all come from a male donor in good health and CMV-seropositive. CDR3s include the opening cysteine and the closing phenylalanine or tryptophan. Fields, in order: V gene, clone size, J gene, D gene, CDR3 protein, CDR3 DNA. D genes are given only for firm matches. Some rows mark clone size as missing; the rest say once, few, many or name a class of expanded clone.

TRBV7-2,.,TRBJ2-7,.,CASSLFRSSYEQYF,TGTGCCAGCAGCCTCTTCCGGAGCTCCTACGAGCAGTACTTC
TRBV19,.,TRBJ2-6,.,CASSPRSSGANGLTF,TGTGCCAGTAGCCCAAGAAGCTCTGGGGCCAACGGCCTGACTTTC
TRBV6-6,few,TRBJ2-5,TRBD2,CASSPGVSGQETQYF,TGTGCCAGCAGTCCCGGGGTTAGCGGGCAAGAGACCCAGTACTTC
TRBV7-2,.,TRBJ2-1,.,CASTRDWSSYNEQFF,TGTGCCAGCACCAGAGACTGGAGCTCCTACAATGAGCAGTTCTTC
TRBV7-9,.,TRBJ1-2,.,CASSKNQGINYGYTF,TGTGCCAGCAGCAAAAATCAGGGAATCAACTATGGCTACACCTTC
TRBV23-1,few,TRBJ2-1,TRBD1,CASNLDRVNSYNEQFF,TGCGCCAGCAACCTAGACAGGGTTAACTCCTACAATGAGCAGTTCTTC
TRBV6-1,.,TRBJ2-7,TRBD2,CASSAFGRAGSYEQYF,TGTGCCAGCAGTGCTTTTGGGAGGGCAGGCTCCTACGAGCAGTACTTC
TRBV20-1,.,TRBJ2-3,.,CSARAADTQYF,TGCAGTGCTAGAGCGGCAGATACGCAGTATTTT
TRBV18,.,TRBJ1-5,TRBD1,CASSQHRGQGQPQHF,TGTGCCAGCTCACAACACAGGGGGCAAGGCCAGCCCCAGCATTTT
TRBV6-1,.,TRBJ2-1,TRBD1,CASATDRGSYNEQFF,TGTGCCAGCGCGACCGACAGGGGGAGCTACAATGAGCAGTTCTTC
TRBV5-8,.,TRBJ2-1,TRBD2,CASSLFSGSIGEQFF,TGTGCCAGCAGCTTGTTTAGCGGGAGTATCGGGGAGCAGTTCTTC
TRBV4-3,.,TRBJ1-2,.,CASSQDVRAANYGYTF,TGCGCCAGCAGCCAAGATGTCAGGGCTGCTAACTATGGCTACACCTTC
TRBV28,.,TRBJ2-1,TRBD1,CASSLSILGGAANEQFF,TGTGCCAGCAGTTTATCCATTTTAGGGGGCGCGGCCAATGAGCAGTTCTTC
TRBV5-4,once,TRBJ1-1,.,CASSSSTSNTEAFF,TGTGCCAGCAGTTCTAGTACCTCGAACACTGAAGCTTTCTTT
TRBV30,.,TRBJ2-6,.,CAWEQGTGANGLTF,TGTGCCTGGGAACAGGGTACTGGGGCCAACGGCCTGACTTTC
TRBV27,.,TRBJ2-7,TRBD1,CASSPRTGFYEQYF,TGTGCCAGCAGTCCCCGGACAGGGTTCTACGAGCAGTACTTC
TRBV19,.,TRBJ2-5,TRBD2,CASSPGLASRETQYF,TGTGCCAGTAGCCCTGGACTAGCGTCGAGGGAGACCCAGTACTTC
TRBV5-1,.,TRBJ2-7,TRBD2,CASSLLAGFSYEQYF,TGCGCCAGCAGCTTGTTAGCGGGCTTCTCCTACGAGCAGTACTTC
TRBV5-6,few,TRBJ2-6,TRBD2,CASTYRRAGGYSGANGLTF,TGTGCCAGCACCTATCGTCGAGCGGGAGGCTACTCTGGGGCCAACGGCCTGACTTTC
TRBV2,once,TRBJ2-5,.,CASSGGQYQETQYF,TGTGCCAGCAGTGGCGGGCAGTACCAAGAGACCCAGTACTTC
TRBV18,.,TRBJ2-5,TRBD2,CASSLRTSAQETQYF,TGTGCCAGCTCTCTGAGGACTAGCGCGCAAGAGACCCAGTACTTC
TRBV5-4,.,TRBJ2-7,.,CASSLPNSYEQYF,TGTGCCAGCAGCTTGCCCAACTCCTACGAGCAGTACTTC
TRBV18,.,TRBJ2-1,TRBD1,CASSLGDRVTGNEQFF,TGTGCCAGCTCACTGGGGGACAGGGTCACTGGGAATGAGCAGTTCTTC
TRBV7-2,.,TRBJ2-1,.,CASIPRSGYGYEQFF,TGTGCCAGCATTCCACGGTCAGGGTACGGGTATGAGCAGTTCTTC
TRBV9,.,TRBJ1-1,TRBD1,CASSVGQSNTEAFF,TGTGCCAGCAGCGTGGGACAGTCGAACACTGAAGCTTTCTTT
TRBV5-1,.,TRBJ2-3,TRBD2,CASSLRGRGGGTDTQYF,TGCGCCAGCAGCTTGAGAGGGCGGGGGGGCGGCACAGATACGCAGTATTTT
TRBV9,.,TRBJ1-2,TRBD1,CASSVEGTGLYYGYTF,TGTGCCAGCAGCGTAGAGGGGACAGGGCTTTACTATGGCTACACCTTC
TRBV2,.,TRBJ2-7,.,CASSEHPYEQYF,TGTGCCAGCAGCGAGCACCCCTACGAGCAGTACTTC
TRBV30,.,TRBJ2-6,TRBD1,CAWSWDSTSGANGLTF,TGTGCCTGGAGCTGGGACAGCACCTCTGGGGCCAACGGCCTGACTTTC
TRBV5-1,.,TRBJ2-3,.,CASSSGQISFDTQYF,TGTGCCAGCAGCTCTGGACAGATTTCTTTCGATACGCAGTATTTT
TRBV27,.,TRBJ2-7,TRBD1,CVSSPGQGGYEQYF,TGTGTCAGCAGTCCCGGACAGGGGGGCTACGAGCAGTACTTC
TRBV4-3,.,TRBJ2-5,.,CASSQEPRVKTQYF,TGCGCCAGCAGCCAAGAACCCAGGGTGAAGACCCAGTACTTC
TRBV6-4,few,TRBJ2-7,TRBD1,CASTAGQAYEQYF,TGTGCCAGCACCGCGGGACAGGCCTACGAGCAGTACTTC
TRBV18,.,TRBJ1-5,.,CASSPPDTQPQHF,TGTGCCAGCTCACCCCCGGACACCCAGCCCCAGCATTTT
TRBV5-1,.,TRBJ2-2,TRBD1,CASSLDGTGTGELFF,TGCGCCAGCAGCTTGGACGGGACAGGGACCGGGGAGCTGTTTTTT
TRBV7-7,few,TRBJ2-2,TRBD1,CASSQDRGSGELFF,TGTGCCAGCAGCCAAGACAGGGGATCCGGGGAGCTGTTTTTT
TRBV7-2,.,TRBJ1-1,TRBD1,CASSLRRQGATEAFF,TGTGCCAGCAGCTTAAGGCGACAGGGGGCCACTGAAGCTTTCTTT
TRBV14,.,TRBJ1-2,.,CASSRGLQIGGYTF,TGTGCCAGCAGCCGCGGACTTCAAATTGGTGGCTACACCTTC
TRBV10-1,.,TRBJ2-7,TRBD1,CASSTGTGGIYEQYF,TGCGCCAGCAGCACCGGGACAGGGGGAATCTACGAGCAGTACTTC
TRBV5-6,.,TRBJ1-5,.,CASSLGQAGGQPQHF,TGTGCCAGCAGCTTGGGCCAGGCCGGTGGTCAGCCCCAGCATTTT
TRBV9,.,TRBJ2-6,TRBD1,CASSAGTGGFAFSGANVLTF,TGTGCCAGCAGCGCGGGGACAGGGGGATTCGCCTTTTCTGGGGCCAACGTCCTGACTTTC
TRBV29-1,.,TRBJ2-1,TRBD1,CSSGDSSYNEQFF,TGCAGTTCCGGGGACAGCTCCTACAATGAGCAGTTCTTC
TRBV6-1,.,TRBJ1-2,TRBD1,CASADRDNYGYTF,TGTGCCAGCGCAGACAGGGATAACTATGGCTACACCTTC
TRBV7-9,.,TRBJ1-2,TRBD1,CASSLMEGTGYGYTF,TGTGCCAGCAGCTTAATGGAAGGGACAGGGTATGGCTACACCTTC
TRBV27,.,TRBJ2-7,.,CASSLSQTYEQYF,TGTGCCAGCAGTTTATCGCAGACCTACGAGCAGTACTTC
TRBV7-9,.,TRBJ2-5,.,CASTQMETQYF,TGTGCCAGCACCCAGATGGAGACCCAGTACTTC
TRBV9,.,TRBJ1-2,TRBD1,CASSVDAGGFWGYTF,TGTGCCAGCAGCGTAGATGCAGGGGGCTTCTGGGGCTACACCTTC